One sample yielded the 26 T cell receptor beta chains listed below, sequenced in a study of Ad26.COV2.S vaccination and SARS-CoV-2 variants. Treatment defined: around 19 received Ad26.COV2.S at low or high dose, single or two shots; several received placebo; per-sample allocation not given. Day 63 following the first vaccine or placebo injection was when the samples were taken. Repertoires were generated with immunoSEQ multiplex PCR, while TCRdb's copy carries only in-frame clones and drops some. The sample shows hundreds of thousands of clones, roughly 80% of them seen only once. This material consisted of peripheral blood, taken in a trial of Ad26.COV2.S vaccine versus placebo. The origin of the receptors is a person between 18 and 59 years old who received the Ad26.COV2.S COVID-19 vaccine or a placebo.

The gene calls are TRBV28 and TRBJ2-3, with no clear D. The CDR3 consists of 17 residues. Germline CDR1 is MDHEN and CDR2 is SYDVKM. V dropped 2 bases and J dropped 2 bases, with 17 bases sitting between them. CDR3 DNA sequence: TGTGCCAGCAGTTTAACATACGGACGATCTCTCACAGATACGCAGTATTTT. Translation gives CASSLTYGRSLTDTQYF.

This clone was recorded once. The chain joins TRBV18 to TRBJ1-1; 7 nucleotides agree with TRBD1. Trimming removed 4 bases from V and 1 base from J; junction bases left unmatched: 6. Germline V gene sequence: CDR1 KGHSH, CDR2 LQKENI. The CDR3 sequence is 15 residues long. The CDR3 DNA sequence: TGTGCCAGCTCACGATCGGGACAGAGGAACACTGAAGCTTTCTTT. Translation gives CASSRSGQRNTEAFF.

The rearrangement links TRBV9 to TRBJ2-2; possibly TRBD1 for D (5 bases). CDR3 length equals 14 residues. The germline gives CDR1 SGDLS, CDR2 YYNGEE. V lost 4 bases, J lost 4 bases, and 11 bases lay in between. The CDR3 DNA reads TGTGCCAGCAGCCTTAGACAGTCCACCGGGGAGCTGTTTTTT. As protein: CASSLRQSTGELFF.

The rearrangement uses TRBV7-2 and TRBJ2-3; 11 bases map to TRBD2. Germline V gene data show CDR1 as SGHTA and CDR2 as FQGNSA. V gave up 0 bases and J gave up 5 bases; unmatched junction bases: 7. This CDR3 is built from 17 residues. The CDR3 DNA follows: TGTGCCAGCAGCTTAGCGGGTAGCGGGGGGGCCGTAGATACGCAGTATTTT. This sequence encodes CASSLAGSGGAVDTQYF.

This clone has just a few counts. J is TRBJ1-3 and V is TRBV6-5, with D uncertain. Germline CDR1 MNHEY, CDR2 SVGAGI. The CDR3 is 13 amino acids. Between the trimmed V and J ends, which lost 5 bases and 4 bases, there was a span of 9 bases. The CDR3 DNA follows: TGTGCCAGCAGTATCATCCACGGAAACACCATATATTTT. Translating it yields CASSIIHGNTIYF.

V gene TRBV23-1 combines with J gene TRBJ2-5, with D perhaps matching TRBD2 (5 bases). TRBV23-1 is filed as an ORF, its function uncertain. The germline V and J ends were trimmed by 6 bases and 5 bases, with 25 bases remaining between them. CDR3 length: 17 residues. The CDR3 protein is CASSLETGSLVEETQYF. As DNA, the CDR3 is TGCGCCAGCAGCCTCGAGACGGGGTCGCTTGTCGAGGAGACCCAGTACTTC.

The gene calls are TRBV21-1 and TRBJ1-6. TRBV21-1 is assigned pseudogene status. The CDR3 length is 12 residues. CDR3 nucleotide sequence: TGTGCCAGCAGCCAAACCGAGTGGACCCTCCACTTT. Its translation: CASSQTEWTLHF.

The V gene is TRBV15, the J gene TRBJ1-2, with TRBD1 as a possible D gene (6 bases). From germline, CDR1 is LNHNV and CDR2 YYDKDF (reference sequence). V shed 1 base and J shed 4 bases, with 13 bases lying between them. CDR3 length: 15 amino acids. CDR3 amino acids: CATSRGAGAFYGYTF. DNA of the CDR3: TGTGCCACCAGCAGAGGAGCAGGGGCCTTCTATGGCTACACCTTC.

This chain uses TRBV2 with TRBJ2-1; D gene unclear. The CDR3 consists of 15 residues. With 0 bases removed from V and 6 bases from J, the gap between germline ends came to 12 bases. Germline V lookup: CDR1 SNHLY, CDR2 FYNNEI. The CDR3 here is CASSEAPRLPNEQFF. CDR3 sequence (DNA): TGTGCCAGCAGTGAAGCTCCCCGGCTTCCCAATGAGCAGTTCTTC.

Comment on this clone: The same CDR3 also results from other DNA sequences found in this sample. The genes are TRBV19 and TRBJ1-5; D remains unclear. CDR1 is LNHDA, CDR2 SQIVND, per germline (reference sequence). Trimming took 3 bases from V and 2 from J, leaving 11 bases between them. This CDR3 contains 15 residues. The chain's CDR3 is CASSIGLRGNQPQHF. The CDR3 region has the DNA TGTGCCAGTAGTATTGGGCTCCGAGGCAATCAGCCCCAGCATTTT.

This chain connects TRBV27 to TRBJ1-1; D is perhaps TRBD1 (5 bases). Trimming removed 8 bases from V and 3 bases from J, with 16 bases in between. Germline V gene data show CDR1 as MNHEY and CDR2 as SMNVEV (reference sequence). CDR3 length: 14 amino acids. CDR3 DNA: TGTGCCAGCCGCCCGATGGAGGGGTACACTGAAGCTTTCTTT. As protein: CASRPMEGYTEAFF.

This chain connects TRBV30 to TRBJ1-6; 7 nucleotides align to TRBD1. In germline, CDR1 is GTSNPN, CDR2 SVGIG (reference sequence). CDR3 size: 13 residues. J was trimmed by 6 bases and V by 4 bases; bases with no gene match: 3. As DNA, the CDR3 is TGTGCCTGGACAGGGGGAGGTAATTCACCCCTCCACTTT. Translating it yields CAWTGGGNSPLHF.

Note on this clone: The same CDR3 arises from other DNA sequences in this sample as well. The gene calls are TRBV3-1 (or the pseudogene TRBV3-2) and TRBJ2-7; 13 nucleotides agree with TRBD2. Germline values: CDR1 LGHDT, CDR2 YNNKEL (reference sequence). The V gene end was trimmed by 4 bases and the J gene end by 2 bases; junction bases not matched to a gene: 2. The CDR3 has 15 residues. The CDR3 DNA reads TGTGCCAGCAGCCGAGGGACTAGCGGGACCTACGAGCAGTACTTC. This translates into CASSRGTSGTYEQYF.

The rearrangement links TRBV7-6 to TRBJ1-2; D is unresolved. Germline V gene sequence: CDR1 SGHVS, CDR2 FNYEAQ. With 1 base removed from V and 3 bases from J, the gap between germline ends came to 9 bases. This CDR3 is 14 amino acids long. This chain's CDR3 is CASSLELGHYGYTF. The CDR3 DNA reads TGTGCCAGCAGCTTAGAGTTAGGGCACTATGGCTACACCTTC.

The chain is built from TRBV5-1 and TRBJ1-2; no clear D. The germline V gene encodes CDR1 SGHRS and CDR2 YFSETQ. The CDR3 is made up of 13 amino acids. Deletions cut 3 bases from V and 8 bases from J, with 14 bases between. DNA for the CDR3: TGCGCCAGCAGCTCCGGGTTTCCTTTGGGCTACACCTTC. This translates into CASSSGFPLGYTF. Filled out from reference TRBV5-1 and TRBJ1-2, the complete variable domain reads KAGVTQTPRYLIKTRGQQVTLSCSPISGHRSVSWYQQTPGQGLQFLFEYFSETQRNKGNFPGRFSGRQFSNSRSEMNVSTLELGDSALYLCASSSGFPLGYTFGSGTRLTVV.

The J gene is TRBJ2-7, the V gene TRBV24-1; D perhaps matches TRBD1 (6 bases). Germline CDR1 is KGHDR and CDR2 is SFDVKD. Trimming cost V 3 bases and J 2 bases, with 16 bases left between them. The CDR3 covers 16 residues. The CDR3 DNA follows: TGTGCCACCAGTGATCGCGACAGGAACGGAGCCTACGAGCAGTACTTC. This translates into CATSDRDRNGAYEQYF.

V is TRBV11-2 and J is TRBJ1-4; no firm D call. V dropped 4 bases and J dropped 2 bases, with 14 bases sitting between them. The CDR3 sequence is 16 residues long. Germline V gene lookup returns CDR1 SGHAT and CDR2 FQNNGV. The CDR3 coding sequence is TGTGCCAGCAGCTCACGCAAACAGTTTACTAATGAAAAACTGTTTTTT. Encoded protein: CASSSRKQFTNEKLFF.

The chain links TRBV5-1 to TRBJ2-5; the match to TRBD2 covers 9 bases. The CDR3 sequence is 18 residues long. Germline lookup yields CDR1 SGHRS and CDR2 YFSETQ. With 0 bases clipped from V and 0 bases from J, the junction kept 9 bases outside the gene matches. The CDR3 sequence: CASSLAGLGGGDQETQYF. In DNA, the CDR3 is TGCGCCAGCAGCTTGGCCGGGCTTGGCGGGGGGGACCAAGAGACCCAGTACTTC.

A note on this clone: Other DNA sequences in this specimen translate into the identical CDR3. The chain recombines TRBV5-1 with TRBJ2-1, with 10 bases that match TRBD2. Germline-derived CDR1 and CDR2 are SGHRS and YFSETQ. V dropped 4 bases and J dropped 2; count of bases not matched to a gene: 3. The CDR3 covers 15 residues. DNA for the CDR3: TGCGCCAGCAGCCCCACTAGCGGGACCTACAATGAGCAGTTCTTC. Translated: CASSPTSGTYNEQFF. Supplemented by reference TRBV5-1 and TRBJ2-1, the full variable domain reads KAGVTQTPRYLIKTRGQQVTLSCSPISGHRSVSWYQQTPGQGLQFLFEYFSETQRNKGNFPGRFSGRQFSNSRSEMNVSTLELGDSALYLCASSPTSGTYNEQFFGPGTRLTVL.

Of note for this clone: The same CDR3 can be traced to other DNA sequences in this sample. The rearrangement joins TRBV7-9 to TRBJ1-1, with D hard to call. Germline V CDR1 and CDR2: SEHNR, FQNEAQ (reference sequence). This CDR3 is built from 13 residues. V was pared by 0 bases and J by 2 bases, with 4 bases between. CDR3 sequence reads: CASSLALNTEAFF. The CDR3 DNA reads TGTGCCAGCAGCTTAGCTCTAAACACTGAAGCTTTCTTT.

This rearrangement joins TRBV7-9 to TRBJ2-3, with 7 nucleotides matching TRBD2. Germline values: CDR1 SEHNR, CDR2 FQNEAQ (reference sequence). The J segment lost 0 bases and the V segment lost 4 bases, leaving 4 bases of the junction unmatched. The CDR3 has 15 amino acids. The DNA of the CDR3 is TGTGCCAGCAGCTCAATTAGCGGGAGCACAGATACGCAGTATTTT. This encodes CASSSISGSTDTQYF.

V and J are TRBV4-3 and TRBJ2-2; tentatively, D is TRBD2 (6 bases). Germline V CDR1 and CDR2: LGHNA, YSLEER. The CDR3 contains 13 residues. Between the trimmed V and J ends, which lost 5 bases and 6 bases, there was a span of 10 bases. CDR3 nucleotide sequence: TGCGCCAGCAGCTTCACGGGAGCCGGGGAGCTGTTTTTT. This encodes CASSFTGAGELFF.

This clone was seen more than once but under ten times. This chain links TRBV7-9 with TRBJ1-1, with D possibly being TRBD1 (5 bases). The CDR3 has 14 residues. V lost 4 bases and J lost 5, with 14 bases in between. Germline V gene sequence: CDR1 SEHNR, CDR2 FQNEAQ (reference sequence). CDR3 sequence: CASSSSTAITEAFF. CDR3 DNA sequence: TGTGCCAGCAGCTCATCGACAGCCATTACTGAAGCTTTCTTT. The full variable domain, completed using reference TRBV7-9 and TRBJ1-1, is DTGVSQNPRHKITKRGQNVTFRCDPISEHNRLYWYRQTLGQGPEFLTYFQNEAQLEKSRLLSDRFSAERPKGSFSTLEIQRTEQGDSAMYLCASSSSTAITEAFFGQGTRLTVV.

V usage is TRBV6-1 and J usage is TRBJ2-7, with D perhaps TRBD2 (7 bases). CDR1 is MNHNS and CDR2 is SASEGT in the germline V gene. V lost 2 bases, J lost 6 bases, and 17 bases lay in between. This CDR3 spans 15 amino acids. CDR3 DNA sequence: TGTGCCAGCAGTGAATGGGGGGGCGTAATCGCCGAGCAGTACTTC. Protein product: CASSEWGGVIAEQYF.

The J gene is TRBJ2-7, the V gene TRBV9; possibly TRBD2 for D (6 bases). Germline loops: CDR1 SGDLS, CDR2 YYNGEE. The CDR3 is 15 residues long. V was shortened by 0 bases and J by 2 bases, with 12 bases between the two germline ends. This CDR3 is CASSVGGELTYEQYF. As DNA, the CDR3 is TGTGCCAGCAGCGTAGGGGGGGAATTAACCTACGAGCAGTACTTC. The full variable domain, completed using reference TRBV9 and TRBJ2-7, is DSGVTQTPKHLITATGQRVTLRCSPRSGDLSVYWYQQSLDQGLQFLIQYYNGEERAKGNILERFSAQQFPDLHSELNLSSLELGDSALYFCASSVGGELTYEQYFGPGTRLTVT.

V is TRBV9 and J is TRBJ2-3, with D possibly called TRBD1 or TRBD2 (6 bases each). Germline assignment: CDR1 SGDLS and CDR2 YYNGEE. Trimming took off 4 bases at V and 2 bases at J, with 20 bases between the two ends. The CDR3 has 17 residues. In DNA form, the CDR3 reads TGTGCCAGCAGCTCCCCCGGAGGGGGACTTCCCACAGATACGCAGTATTTT. The encoded protein is CASSSPGGGLPTDTQYF.